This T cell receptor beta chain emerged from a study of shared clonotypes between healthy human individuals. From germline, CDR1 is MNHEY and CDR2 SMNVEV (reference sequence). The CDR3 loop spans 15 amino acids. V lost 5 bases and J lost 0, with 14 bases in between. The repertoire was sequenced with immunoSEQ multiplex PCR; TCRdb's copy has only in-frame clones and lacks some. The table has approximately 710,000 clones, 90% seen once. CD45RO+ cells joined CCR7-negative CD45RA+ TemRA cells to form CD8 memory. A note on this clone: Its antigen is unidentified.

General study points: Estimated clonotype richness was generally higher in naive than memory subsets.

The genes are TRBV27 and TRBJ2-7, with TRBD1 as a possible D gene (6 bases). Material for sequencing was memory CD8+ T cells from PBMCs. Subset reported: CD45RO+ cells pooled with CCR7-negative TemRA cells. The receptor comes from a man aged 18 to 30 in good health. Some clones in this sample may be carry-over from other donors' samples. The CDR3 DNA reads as TGTGCCAGCAGTCTAGACAGGAGTTTCTCCTACGAGCAGTACTTC. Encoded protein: CASSLDRSFSYEQYF.